One T cell receptor (beta chain) is described in this entry. The target antigen is unknown. The data were taken from a study of OX40 agonist ivuxolimab in advanced cancers. For the study at large: People in dose escalation had one of these cancers: hepatocellular carcinoma, melanoma, renal cell or head and neck cancer. Study findings and constraints: Nonresponders, in some cases, also had low normalized T-cell clonal expansion. Doses of 0.1 to 3.0 mg/kg were accompanied by clonal expansion of CD4+ and CD8+ blood T cells by week 6.

Generated by immunoSEQ multiplex PCR, the TCRdb table keeps only in-frame clones and is missing some. Of approximately 47,000 clones in the sample, around 90% are singletons; the top ten hold about 45%. The CDR3 has 15 residues. Germline values: CDR1 MGHRA, CDR2 YSYEKL. With V trimmed by 5 bases and J by 6 bases, 8 bases remained unmatched. This material consisted of CD4+ or CD8+ T cells sorted from blood, taken in a trial of the OX40 agonist ivuxolimab. This sequence joins TRBV4-1 and TRBJ2-1; 9 nucleotides match TRBD1. The sequence came from an adult with an advanced solid tumor such as melanoma, head and neck, liver or kidney cancer. The CDR3 is CASSGDRVEGNEQFF. The DNA for the CDR3 is TGCGCCAGCAGCGGGGACAGGGTTGAAGGCAATGAGCAGTTCTTC.